The count of the clone carrying this T cell receptor beta chain is one. These data come from a study of glioma-infiltrating T cells after dendritic cell vaccination. Up to 2 ug genomic DNA was used for TCRB CDR3 amplification. Generated by immunoSEQ multiplex PCR, the TCRdb table keeps only in-frame clones and is missing some. This sample has around 58,000 clones, with 75% to 90% found just once. V lost 0 bases to trimming and J lost 0 bases; unmatched junction nucleotides: 8. The germline CDR1 and CDR2 sequences are SGHRS and YFSETQ. The CDR3 is 19 amino acids. The chain has TRBV5-1 and TRBJ2-1; TRBD2 aligns across 11 bases. The receptor comes from a human donor with glioblastoma. The specimen comprised blood, sampled before dendritic cell vaccination. CDR3 protein: CASSLAASGGLSSYNEQFF. The CDR3 DNA is TGCGCCAGCAGCTTGGCGGCTAGCGGGGGGCTCAGCTCCTACAATGAGCAGTTCTTC.